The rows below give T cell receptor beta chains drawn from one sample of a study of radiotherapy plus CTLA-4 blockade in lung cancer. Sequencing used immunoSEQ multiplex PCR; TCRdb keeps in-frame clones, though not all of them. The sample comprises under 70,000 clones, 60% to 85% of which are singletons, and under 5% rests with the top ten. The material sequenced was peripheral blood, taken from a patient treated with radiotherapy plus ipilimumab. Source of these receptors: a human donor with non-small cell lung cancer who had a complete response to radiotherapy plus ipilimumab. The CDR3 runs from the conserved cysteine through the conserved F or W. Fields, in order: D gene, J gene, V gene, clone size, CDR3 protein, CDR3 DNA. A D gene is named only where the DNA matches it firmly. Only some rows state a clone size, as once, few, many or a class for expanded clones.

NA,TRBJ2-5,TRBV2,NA,CASSQEQVASGGQETQYF,TGTGCCAGCAGTCAAGAGCAGGTAGCCTCTGGGGGGCAAGAGACCCAGTACTTC
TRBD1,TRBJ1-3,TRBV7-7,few,CASSQGVGNTIYF,TGTGCTAGCAGCCAGGGGGTTGGAAACACCATATATTTT
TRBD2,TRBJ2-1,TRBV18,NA,CASSPAQVLGGEQFF,TGTGCCAGCTCACCGGCACAGGTTCTCGGGGGGGAGCAGTTCTTC
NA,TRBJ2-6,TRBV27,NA,CASSFSSGANVLTF,TGTGCCAGCAGTTTCAGCTCTGGGGCCAACGTCCTGACTTTC
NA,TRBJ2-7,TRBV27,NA,CASIGLRGSYEQYF,TGTGCCAGCATCGGTTTACGGGGCTCCTACGAGCAGTACTTC
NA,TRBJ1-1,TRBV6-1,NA,CASSERRKNTEAFF,TGTGCCAGCAGTGAACGGCGGAAGAACACTGAAGCTTTCTTT
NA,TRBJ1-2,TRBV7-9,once,CASTLSGDGYTF,TGTGCCAGCACCCTTTCAGGGGACGGCTACACCTTC
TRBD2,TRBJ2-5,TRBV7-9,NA,CASSLGVAGTQYF,TGTGCCAGCAGCTTAGGGGTAGCGGGGACCCAGTACTTC
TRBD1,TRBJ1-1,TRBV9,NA,CAGSTGTGTNTEAFF,TGTGCCGGCAGCACTGGGACAGGGACGAACACTGAAGCTTTCTTT
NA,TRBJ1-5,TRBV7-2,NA,CASSLVPGAGNQPQHF,TGTGCCAGCAGCTTAGTGCCGGGAGCGGGCAATCAGCCCCAGCATTTT
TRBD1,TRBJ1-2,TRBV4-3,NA,CASSQSGTAAYGYTF,TGCGCCAGCAGCCAATCCGGGACAGCCGCCTATGGCTACACCTTC
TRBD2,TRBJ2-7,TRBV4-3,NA,CASSQQRGTSGGFSYEQYF,TGCGCCAGCAGCCAACAACGGGGGACTAGCGGGGGCTTCTCCTACGAGCAGTACTTC